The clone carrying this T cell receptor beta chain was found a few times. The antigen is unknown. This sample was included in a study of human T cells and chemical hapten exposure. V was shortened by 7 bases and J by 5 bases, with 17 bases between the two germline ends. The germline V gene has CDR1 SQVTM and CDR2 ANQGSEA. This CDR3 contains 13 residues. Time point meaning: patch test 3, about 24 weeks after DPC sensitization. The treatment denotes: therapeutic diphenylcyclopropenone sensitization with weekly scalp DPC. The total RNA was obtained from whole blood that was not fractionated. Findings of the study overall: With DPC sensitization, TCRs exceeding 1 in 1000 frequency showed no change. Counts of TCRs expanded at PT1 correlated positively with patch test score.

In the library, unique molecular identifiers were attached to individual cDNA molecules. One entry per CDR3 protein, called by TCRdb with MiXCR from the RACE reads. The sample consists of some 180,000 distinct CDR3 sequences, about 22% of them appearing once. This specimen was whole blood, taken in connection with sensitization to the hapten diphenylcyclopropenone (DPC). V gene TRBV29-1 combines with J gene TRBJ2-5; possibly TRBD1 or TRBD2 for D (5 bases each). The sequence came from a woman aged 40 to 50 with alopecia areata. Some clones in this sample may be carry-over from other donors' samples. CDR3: CSETLGDRETQYF. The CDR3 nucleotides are TGCAGCGAGACCCTGGGGGATCGGGAGACCCAGTACTTC.